This paragraph covers one TCR beta chain sequence. Its antigen is not identified. This sample was included in a study of cytomegalovirus exposure and HLA in healthy donors. Looking at the study overall: Among the approximately 410 genotyped donors, 81% were placed in the Caucasian-associated ancestry cluster.

Germline-derived CDR1 and CDR2 are MNHEY and SVGAGI. This CDR3 has 14 residues. The V and J ends lost 1 base and 4 bases respectively, with 11 bases between them. Study-wide findings and caveats: In vitro checks showed that three CMV-associated chains really do target CMV antigens.

60 Vbeta and 13 Jbeta primers were used in PCR. Some clones are missing from TCRdb's copy, which holds only in-frame ones; the method was immunoSEQ multiplex PCR. The sample lists more than 150,000 clones; about three quarters were seen once. The chain carries TRBV6-5 and TRBJ2-7; weak D call: TRBD2 (5 bases). Sequencing was done on a sample of PBMCs. This TCR came from a middle-aged woman in good health and CMV-seropositive. CDR3 in DNA: TGTGCCAGCAGTTACTTACGGGGAGCATACGAGCAGTACTTC. Translating it yields CASSYLRGAYEQYF.